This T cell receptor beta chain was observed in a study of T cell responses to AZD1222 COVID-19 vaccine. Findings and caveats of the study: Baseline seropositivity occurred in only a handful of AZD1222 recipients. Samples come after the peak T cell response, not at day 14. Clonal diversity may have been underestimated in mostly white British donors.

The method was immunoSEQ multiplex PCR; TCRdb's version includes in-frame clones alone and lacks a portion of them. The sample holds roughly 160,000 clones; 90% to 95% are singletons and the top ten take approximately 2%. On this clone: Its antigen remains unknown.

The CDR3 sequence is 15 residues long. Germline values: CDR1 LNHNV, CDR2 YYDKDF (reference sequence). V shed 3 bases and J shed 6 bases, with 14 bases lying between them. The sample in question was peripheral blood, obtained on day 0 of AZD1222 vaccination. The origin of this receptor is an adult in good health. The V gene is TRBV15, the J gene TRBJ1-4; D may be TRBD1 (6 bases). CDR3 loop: CATSRGGLADEKLFF. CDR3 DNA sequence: TGTGCCACCAGCAGGGGGGGCCTGGCGGATGAAAAACTGTTTTTT.